The next 18 T cell receptor beta chains were all read from a single sample in a study of blood T cells in healthy people across ages. A sample-barcoded 5' primer and a J-beta primer mix were used in a second PCR of roughly 7 to 11 cycles. TCRdb redid the calling of the 5' RACE reads with MiXCR, one entry per CDR3 protein. This sample has about 930,000 distinct CDR3 sequences, with 25% to 30% found just once. These data are also associated with another study on T cells of mothers and their children.

The source material was blood. Source of these receptors: a woman between 40 and 50 years old in good health.

This clonotype came up many times. The chain couples TRBV20-1 to TRBJ1-2; weak D call: TRBD1 (6 bases). CDR1 DFQATT and CDR2 SNEGSKA come from the germline V gene (reference sequence). The CDR3 covers 12 residues. The V end lost 3 bases, the J end lost 8 bases, and 13 bases lay between the germline ends. The CDR3 nucleotides are TGCAGTGCTAGGTACAGGGCCGACGGCTACACCTTC. This sequence encodes CSARYRADGYTF.

The chain links TRBV28 to TRBJ2-7, with a weak D call TRBD1 (6 bases). V was clipped by 3 bases and J by 7 bases, with 13 bases between them. Germline CDR1 reads MDHEN; CDR2 reads SYDVKM. This CDR3 region has 13 residues. CDR3 in DNA: TGTGCCAGCAGTTTCGACAGGTACAATGAGCAGTACTTC. It translates to CASSFDRYNEQYF.

At least ten counts were recorded for this clonotype. The genes are TRBV7-2 and TRBJ1-1; 8 nucleotides match TRBD1. The CDR3 runs 15 residues. The V gene end was trimmed by 1 base and the J gene end by 1 base; junction bases not matched to a gene: 2. Germline V gene data show CDR1 as SGHTA and CDR2 as FQGNSA. The DNA for the CDR3 is TGTGCCAGCAGCTTAGACGGGACAGGGAACACTGAAGCTTTCTTT. The encoded protein is CASSLDGTGNTEAFF.

In this sample, this clonotype turned up a few times. CDR3 bases: TGTGCCAGTACCCCGGGACACTCTATGAACACTGAAGCTTTCTTT. It translates to CASTPGHSMNTEAFF. The chain couples TRBV6-1 to TRBJ1-1, with TRBD1 as a possible D gene (6 bases). V lost 9 bases, J lost 0 bases, and 17 bases lay in between. CDR1 and CDR2 (germline): MNHNS, SASEGT. The length of the CDR3 is 15 residues.

This clonotype was counted between two and nine times. This chain links TRBV4-1 with TRBJ1-2, with D possibly being TRBD1 (6 bases). Trimming took off 4 bases at V and 5 bases at J, with 20 bases between the two ends. The CDR3 has 16 amino acids. In germline, CDR1 is MGHRA, CDR2 YSYEKL. The CDR3 DNA reads TGCGCCAGCAGCCCACAAGATATGGACAGTGTGTATGGCTACACCTTC. Translation gives CASSPQDMDSVYGYTF.

The chain couples TRBV5-1 to TRBJ1-1; 9 positions match TRBD1. In germline, CDR1 is SGHRS, CDR2 YFSETQ. This CDR3 region has 13 residues. Trimming removed 5 bases from V and 5 bases from J; junction bases left unmatched: 4. The CDR3 loop is CASRRDRVTEAFF. The CDR3 DNA follows: TGCGCCAGCAGGCGGGACAGGGTAACTGAAGCTTTCTTT. Full variable domain (outside the CDR3, taken from reference TRBV5-1 and TRBJ1-1): KAGVTQTPRYLIKTRGQQVTLSCSPISGHRSVSWYQQTPGQGLQFLFEYFSETQRNKGNFPGRFSGRQFSNSRSEMNVSTLELGDSALYLCASRRDRVTEAFFGQGTRLTVV.

Comment on this clonotype: A much more abundant neighbour one base away suggests this may be a read error. The genes are TRBV7-2 and TRBJ1-2; D remains ambiguous. V shed 1 base and J shed 4 bases, with 16 bases lying between them. CDR1 and CDR2 (germline): SGHTA, FQGNSA. CDR3 length: 16 residues. The CDR3 loop is CASSLVVGRLGYGYTF. DNA of the CDR3: TGTGCCAGCAGCTTAGTGGTCGGGAGACTCGGCTATGGCTACACCTTC.

This clonotype was detected only once. A much larger clonotype is one base distant, so this may be a read error. The V call is TRBV29-1, the J call TRBJ1-2; 7 positions agree with TRBD1. From germline, CDR1 is SQVTM and CDR2 ANQGSEA. The CDR3 is 12 residues long. The V segment lost 5 bases and the J segment 5 bases; nucleotides outside the gene matches: 5. CDR3 in DNA: TGCAGCGTTTTGGACAGGAGATATGGCTACACCTTC. This encodes CSVLDRRYGYTF.

V gene TRBV27 combines with J gene TRBJ2-3; 9 bases align to TRBD2. Germline V gives CDR1 MNHEY, CDR2 SMNVEV (reference sequence). The CDR3 is made up of 18 amino acids. With 3 bases clipped from V and 4 bases from J, the junction kept 14 bases outside the gene matches. In DNA form, the CDR3 reads TGTGCCAGCAGTTTTAGTGGCGGGGGGGCCTGGGTTGCAGATACGCAGTATTTT. This gives the protein CASSFSGGGAWVADTQYF.

The sample holds a few counts of this clonotype. The chain is built from TRBV24-1 and TRBJ1-5; TRBD1 is a possible D gene (6 bases). Germline CDR1 is KGHDR and CDR2 is SFDVKD. Deletions cut 4 bases from V and 5 bases from J, with 20 bases between. The CDR3 contains 17 residues. The CDR3 DNA is TGTGCCACCAGTGACAACCGGGGGGGCAGGCGGCATCAGCCCCAGCATTTT. Translated, it gives CATSDNRGGRRHQPQHF.

This clonotype occurred a few times. A read error may be the cause here, since a much bigger clone is one base away. The chain combines TRBV29-1 with TRBJ2-2, with 8 bases fitting TRBD1. Germline V gene sequence: CDR1 SQVTM, CDR2 ANQGSEA. This CDR3 comprises 14 residues. The CDR3 loop reads CSVRQGQYTGERFF. In DNA form, the CDR3 reads TGCAGCGTTCGACAGGGGCAATACACCGGGGAGCGGTTTTTT.

This clonotype showed up many times. The genes are TRBV7-2 and TRBJ1-2; D gene ambiguous. V lost 1 base and J lost 7, with 19 bases in between. Germline loops: CDR1 SGHTA, CDR2 FQGNSA. The CDR3 loop spans 16 amino acids. The CDR3 coding sequence is TGTGCCAGCAGCTTAGTCCTCGGTGCCTCGGGAGGTGGCTACACCTTC. Translating it yields CASSLVLGASGGGYTF.

This clonotype has a handful of counts. This chain joins TRBV7-9 and TRBJ1-1; TRBD1 agrees at 8 bases. CDR3 size: 14 residues. Germline trimming cut 5 bases from V and 3 bases from J; bases unmatched to any gene: 5. The germline V gene has CDR1 SEHNR and CDR2 FQNEAQ (reference sequence). This CDR3 reads CASSIQGVYTEAFF. CDR3 coding DNA: TGTGCCAGCAGCATACAGGGGGTTTACACTGAAGCTTTCTTT.

Comment on this clonotype: A read error may explain this, as a much larger clone is one base away. DNA for the CDR3: TGTGCCAGCAGCCGGGACCACTCCCACGAGCAGTACTTC. Its translation is CASSRDHSHEQYF. The rearrangement links TRBV7-2 to TRBJ2-5; either TRBD1 or TRBD2 may fit D (5 bases each). Near its end, the DNA agrees better with TRBJ2-7, so the J call may be wrong. CDR1 and CDR2 (germline): SGHTA, FQGNSA. The CDR3 extends over 13 amino acids.

The chain recombines TRBV3-1 with TRBJ1-1; the D gene is possibly TRBD1 (5 bases). The germline CDR1 and CDR2 sequences are LGHDT and YNNKEL (reference sequence). The CDR3 sequence is 15 residues long. With 4 bases removed from V and 1 base from J, the gap between germline ends came to 13 bases. The CDR3 region is CASSPRRGANTEAFF. The DNA of the CDR3 is TGTGCCAGCAGCCCTCGGAGGGGCGCGAACACTGAAGCTTTCTTT.

V is TRBV9 and J is TRBJ2-6; D possibly matches TRBD1 or TRBD2 (5 bases each). Germline lookup yields CDR1 SGDLS and CDR2 YYNGEE. Deletions cut 1 base from V and 0 bases from J, with 11 bases between. CDR3 length: 17 residues. The CDR3 DNA follows: TGTGCCAGCAGCGTATCCGGGGCGGGCTCTGGGGCCAACGTCCTGACTTTC. Translated, it gives CASSVSGAGSGANVLTF.

The chain uses TRBV4-1 and TRBJ2-1; TRBD2 aligns across 8 bases. Germline loops: CDR1 MGHRA, CDR2 YSYEKL. The CDR3 extends over 16 amino acids. The ends lost 4 bases at V and 4 bases at J; junction bases unmatched: 9. Written as DNA, the CDR3 is TGCGCCAGCAGCCGGGGAAGCGGGGGAAGTTACAATGAGCAGTTCTTC. It codes for CASSRGSGGSYNEQFF.

This sequence joins TRBV24-1 and TRBJ1-4; possibly TRBD1 for D (6 bases). V was shortened by 4 bases and J by 0 bases, with 8 bases between the two germline ends. CDR1 is KGHDR, CDR2 SFDVKD, per germline. The CDR3 totals 15 residues. The CDR3 here is CATSDGTPTNEKLFF. The CDR3 nucleotides are TGTGCCACCAGTGACGGGACACCAACTAATGAAAAACTGTTTTTT.